This T cell receptor (beta chain) came from a study of vaccination effects on CD4 cells after COVID-19. Study-level background: Both of the two convalescent patients gave a sample, one 16 days and one a week before vaccination. Overall study findings and caveats: In the late period after vaccination, infection- and vaccine-induced clones contracted markedly. Few convalescent patients were studied, and early post-infection samples were lacking.

Within the ViraFEST assay, antigen-specific CD4+ T cells underwent expansion with viral peptide pools prior to sequencing. Following culture for approximately ten days, CD4+ T cells were isolated. Between March and December 2020, the person had a SARS-CoV-2 infection that PCR confirmed. The authors replaced half the medium with IL-2 medium on days 3 and 7. TCRdb's table, derived via immunoSEQ multiplex PCR, lists solely in-frame clones and lacks some. The sample carries more than 35,000 clones, about three quarters recorded once. Concerning this clone itself: Its antigen is unidentified.

The CDR3 has 16 amino acids. This clonotype was sampled from a human donor who had a prior SARS-CoV-2 infection. J is TRBJ2-3 and V is TRBV12-2; the table's D call, TRBD2, was not checked against the DNA. TRBV12-2 is reported as a pseudogene. This specimen was CD4+ T cells from PBMCs cultured with a peptide pool, taken before COVID-19 vaccination. The chain's CDR3 is CASRHRLAVITDTQYF. CDR3 in DNA: TGTGCAAGTCGACACCGGCTAGCGGTTATCACAGATACGCAGTATTTT.